The 6 T cell receptor beta chains below all came from one sample that was sequenced in a study of blood T cell repertoires in COVID-19 (dated by TCRdb to 2018 to 2021). Library preparation used the immunoSEQ multiplex PCR assay. Sourced from immuneACCESS, this table was stored by TCRdb with only in-frame sequences that have V and J called. A share of the clones is absent; for the studies checked, an unresolved V gene accounts for under half, and the remainder has no known explanation. The sample records about 120,000 clones, 75% to 90% of which are singletons. 2% to 2.5% of the sample goes to the ten largest clones. The sequencing sample was made of peripheral blood. The receptors derive from a young man with acute or convalescent COVID-19.

With regard to this clone: The sample has other DNA sequences that encode this CDR3 too. The chain couples TRBV29-1 to TRBJ2-2; 7 positions match TRBD2. Per germline, CDR1 SQVTM and CDR2 ANQGSEA. The V segment lost 4 bases and the J segment 0 bases; nucleotides outside the gene matches: 2. CDR3 length: 14 residues. CDR3 DNA sequence: TGCAGCGTTGGCCTAGCGGCGAACACCGGGGAGCTGTTTTTT. Translating gives CSVGLAANTGELFF.

This sequence joins TRBV3-1 (or the pseudogene TRBV3-2) and TRBJ2-3; 9 nucleotides line up with TRBD2. The CDR3 is made up of 15 amino acids. Trimming cost V 4 bases and J 3 bases; bases outside gene matches: 5. Germline CDR1 is LGHDT and CDR2 is YNNKEL (reference sequence). This chain's CDR3 is CASSPGLAKTDTQYF. The CDR3 DNA reads as TGTGCCAGCAGCCCCGGACTAGCGAAAACAGATACGCAGTATTTT.

The rearrangement links TRBV7-2 to TRBJ2-1; 8 bases map to TRBD1. Per germline, CDR1 SGHTA and CDR2 FQGNSA. With V trimmed by 8 bases and J by 8 bases, 8 bases remained unmatched. The CDR3 is 13 amino acids. The CDR3 DNA follows: TGTGCCAGCCCAACCTCAGGGGGCTATGAGCAGTTCTTC. Translating gives CASPTSGGYEQFF.

This chain joins TRBV15 and TRBJ1-1, with D unresolved. V dropped 6 bases and J dropped 6 bases, with 11 bases sitting between them. CDR1 LNHNV and CDR2 YYDKDF come from the germline V gene (reference sequence). The CDR3 extends over 12 amino acids. CDR3 bases: TGTGCCACCAGGGCAGGTTTCGCTGAAGCTTTCTTT. As protein: CATRAGFAEAFF.

The rearrangement uses TRBV30 and TRBJ1-4; 7 bases agree with TRBD1. From germline, CDR1 is GTSNPN and CDR2 SVGIG (reference sequence). This CDR3 region has 14 residues. With 2 bases clipped from V and 10 bases from J, the junction kept 10 bases outside the gene matches. The CDR3 DNA sequence: TGTGCCTGGAGTTCGTCCCGACAGGGAGGAAAACTGTTTTTT. This encodes CAWSSSRQGGKLFF.

The chain employs TRBV7-2 and TRBJ2-7, with a tentative D call TRBD1 (5 bases). Trimming took off 4 bases at V and 2 bases at J, with 12 bases between the two ends. There are 14 residues in the CDR3. Germline assignment: CDR1 SGHTA and CDR2 FQGNSA. The CDR3 DNA follows: TGTGCCAGCAGCTCGCGACAGCACACCTACGAGCAGTACTTC. This gives the protein CASSSRQHTYEQYF.